Shown below are 3 T cell receptor beta chains from a single sample sequenced in a study of cytomegalovirus exposure and HLA in healthy donors. It was with 60 Vbeta and 13 Jbeta primers that the PCR ran. Produced via immunoSEQ multiplex PCR; TCRdb's table is partial and in-frame only. The sample yields about 150,000 clones, roughly 78% seen once. Input material: PBMCs. The receptors shown here come from a man between 45 and 60 years old in good health and CMV-seropositive.

Notes on this clone: The germline gene is not matched at one end of the junction; a read error may be the cause. V gene TRBV11-1 combines with J gene TRBJ2-7; 8 nucleotides align to TRBD2. This CDR3 has 14 residues. In germline, CDR1 is SGHAT, CDR2 FQDESV (reference sequence). In DNA, the CDR3 is TGTGCCAGCAGCTTAGTAGCGGGGTCCTGCGAGCAGTACTTC. Translated, it gives CASSLVAGSCEQYF.

The genes are TRBV9 and TRBJ1-1; D is possibly TRBD1 (6 bases). The CDR3 has 15 residues. Germline V gene lookup returns CDR1 SGDLS and CDR2 YYNGEE. V was clipped by 0 bases and J by 5 bases, with 14 bases between them. CDR3 DNA: TGTGCCAGCAGCGTAGCGACACAGGGCCTGACTGAAGCTTTCTTT. Translated, it gives CASSVATQGLTEAFF.

The chain links TRBV5-1 to TRBJ2-5; D is ambiguous. This CDR3 has 13 residues. Germline values: CDR1 SGHRS, CDR2 YFSETQ. The V end was cut by 4 bases, the J end by 7 bases, with 14 bases between. The CDR3 loop is CASSQTWAGTQYF. In DNA form, the CDR3 reads TGCGCCAGCAGCCAGACGTGGGCTGGGACCCAGTACTTC.